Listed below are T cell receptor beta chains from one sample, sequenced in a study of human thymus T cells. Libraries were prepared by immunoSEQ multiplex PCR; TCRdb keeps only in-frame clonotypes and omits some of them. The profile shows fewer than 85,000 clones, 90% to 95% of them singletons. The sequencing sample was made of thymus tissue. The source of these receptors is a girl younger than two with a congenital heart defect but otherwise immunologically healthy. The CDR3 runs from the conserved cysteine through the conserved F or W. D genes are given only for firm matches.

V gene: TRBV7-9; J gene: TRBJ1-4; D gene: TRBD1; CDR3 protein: CASSLGRTGEEKLFF; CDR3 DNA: TGTGCCAGCAGCTTAGGTCGGACAGGGGAAGAAAAACTGTTTTTT
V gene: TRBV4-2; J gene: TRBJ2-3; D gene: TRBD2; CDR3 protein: CASSQVGTSEGDTQYF; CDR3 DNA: TGTGCCAGCAGCCAAGTCGGGACTAGCGAGGGAGATACGCAGTATTTT
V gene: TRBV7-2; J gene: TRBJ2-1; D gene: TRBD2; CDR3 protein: CASSPPRGGGDYNEQFF; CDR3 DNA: TGTGCCAGCAGCCCACCCCGGGGGGGCGGGGACTACAATGAGCAGTTCTTC
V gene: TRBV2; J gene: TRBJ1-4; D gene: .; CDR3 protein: CASSGRRGEKLFF; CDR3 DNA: TGTGCCAGCAGTGGACGGCGAGGCGAAAAACTGTTTTTT
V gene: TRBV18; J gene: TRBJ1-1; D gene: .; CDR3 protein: CASSPGEEEAFF; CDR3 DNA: TGTGCCAGCTCACCAGGCGAGGAGGAAGCTTTCTTT
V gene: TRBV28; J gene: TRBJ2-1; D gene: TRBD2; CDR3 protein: CASSPGDGPSGKDEQFF; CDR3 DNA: TGTGCCAGCAGTCCGGGGGACGGACCTAGCGGGAAGGATGAGCAGTTCTTC
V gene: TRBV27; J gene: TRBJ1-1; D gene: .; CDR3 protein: CASSFSGVASTEAFF; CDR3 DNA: TGTGCCAGCAGCTTCTCGGGGGTTGCGTCGACTGAAGCTTTCTTT
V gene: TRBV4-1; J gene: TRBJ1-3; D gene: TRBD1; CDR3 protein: CASSHPLPGQGKLPSGNTIYF; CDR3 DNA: TGCGCCAGCAGCCATCCCCTGCCCGGACAGGGCAAACTACCCTCGGGAAACACCATATATTTT
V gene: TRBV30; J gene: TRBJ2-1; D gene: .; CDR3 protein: CAWSVTLRVQFF; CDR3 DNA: TGTGCCTGGAGTGTAACCCTTCGGGTGCAGTTCTTC
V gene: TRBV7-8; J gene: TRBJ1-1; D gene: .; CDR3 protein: CASSSPTSTEAFF; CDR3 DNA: TGTGCCAGCAGCTCCCCGACCAGCACTGAAGCTTTCTTT
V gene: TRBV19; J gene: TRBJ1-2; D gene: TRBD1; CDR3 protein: CASSIRTGMSYGYTF; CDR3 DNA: TGTGCCAGTAGTATCCGGACAGGGATGAGCTATGGCTACACCTTC
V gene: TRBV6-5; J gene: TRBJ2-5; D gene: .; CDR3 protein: CASSYSRGTSGETQYF; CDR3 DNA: TGTGCCAGCAGTTACTCAAGAGGGACGTCGGGGGAGACCCAGTACTTC
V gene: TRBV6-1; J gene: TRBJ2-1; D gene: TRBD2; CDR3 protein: CASLGLAGYNEQFF; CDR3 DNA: TGTGCCAGCCTCGGGCTAGCGGGGTACAATGAGCAGTTCTTC
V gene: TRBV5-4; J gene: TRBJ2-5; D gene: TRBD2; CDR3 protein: CASSVGTSATGAQYF; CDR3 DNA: TGTGCCAGCAGCGTAGGGACTAGCGCGACTGGGGCCCAGTACTTC